These T cell receptor beta chains were read from a single sample in a study of shared clonotypes between healthy human individuals. Clones were read by immunoSEQ multiplex PCR, and TCRdb kept only the in-frame ones, dropping some. The sample holds nearly 750,000 clones; over 60% are singletons and the top ten take around 1.7%. What was sequenced was memory CD4+ T cells sorted from blood. The receptor set was obtained from a woman aged 25 to 39 in good health. CDR3s include the opening cysteine and the closing phenylalanine or tryptophan. D genes are given only for firm matches. Size tells how often a clone was seen (once, few, many) or the class of an expanded clone, and some rows leave it out.

TRBD1 | few | TRBJ1-5 | TRBV27 | CASSRSGTASREPQHF | TGTGCCAGCAGTAGATCCGGGACAGCCTCACGGGAGCCCCAGCATTTT
TRBD1 | . | TRBJ2-1 | TRBV30 | CAWSDGTDNEQFF | TGTGCCTGGAGTGACGGGACAGACAATGAGCAGTTCTTC
TRBD1 | . | TRBJ2-7 | TRBV6-1 | CASRSRTGTYEQYF | TGTGCCAGCAGATCCAGGACAGGAACCTACGAGCAGTACTTC
. | . | TRBJ1-1 | TRBV5-4 | CASSLEAAYTEAFF | TGTGCCAGCAGCTTGGAGGCAGCATACACTGAAGCTTTCTTT
. | . | TRBJ1-3 | TRBV28 | CASRRVDSGNTIYF | TGTGCCAGCAGAAGGGTCGACTCTGGAAACACCATATATTTT
. | . | TRBJ2-1 | TRBV4-1 | CASSQDFRLHREQFF | TGCGCCAGCAGCCAAGATTTTCGGCTCCATAGGGAGCAGTTCTTC
. | few | TRBJ1-5 | TRBV2 | CASSEGANQPQHF | TGTGCCAGCAGTGAAGGGGCGAATCAGCCCCAGCATTTT
. | once | TRBJ2-2 | TRBV5-1 | CASSLFPGRGTGELFF | TGCGCCAGCAGCTTGTTTCCCGGGCGCGGCACCGGGGAGCTGTTTTTT
TRBD2 | once | TRBJ2-7 | TRBV7-8 | CASSWGLERHYEQYF | TGTGCCAGCAGCTGGGGACTAGAACGCCACTACGAGCAGTACTTC
. | few | TRBJ2-3 | TRBV2 | CATQGLDTQYF | TGTGCCACCCAGGGACTTGATACGCAGTATTTT
. | . | TRBJ2-3 | TRBV27 | CASSSRYTAVSTDTQYF | TGTGCCAGCAGTTCCCGCTATACAGCTGTAAGCACAGATACGCAGTATTTT